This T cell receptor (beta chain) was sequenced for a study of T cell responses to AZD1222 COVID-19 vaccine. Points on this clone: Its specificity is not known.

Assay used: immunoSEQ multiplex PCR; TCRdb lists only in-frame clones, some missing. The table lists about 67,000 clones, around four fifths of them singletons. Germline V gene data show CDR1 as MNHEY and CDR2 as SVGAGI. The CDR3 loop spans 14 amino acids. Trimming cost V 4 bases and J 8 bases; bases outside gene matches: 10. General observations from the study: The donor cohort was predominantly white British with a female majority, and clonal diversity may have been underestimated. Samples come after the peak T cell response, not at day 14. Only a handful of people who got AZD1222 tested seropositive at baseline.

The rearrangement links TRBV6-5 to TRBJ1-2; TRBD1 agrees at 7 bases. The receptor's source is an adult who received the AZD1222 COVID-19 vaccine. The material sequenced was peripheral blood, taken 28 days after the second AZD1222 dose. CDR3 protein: CASSFPGTVEGYTF. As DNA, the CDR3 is TGTGCCAGCAGTTTCCCCGGGACAGTGGAAGGCTACACCTTC.